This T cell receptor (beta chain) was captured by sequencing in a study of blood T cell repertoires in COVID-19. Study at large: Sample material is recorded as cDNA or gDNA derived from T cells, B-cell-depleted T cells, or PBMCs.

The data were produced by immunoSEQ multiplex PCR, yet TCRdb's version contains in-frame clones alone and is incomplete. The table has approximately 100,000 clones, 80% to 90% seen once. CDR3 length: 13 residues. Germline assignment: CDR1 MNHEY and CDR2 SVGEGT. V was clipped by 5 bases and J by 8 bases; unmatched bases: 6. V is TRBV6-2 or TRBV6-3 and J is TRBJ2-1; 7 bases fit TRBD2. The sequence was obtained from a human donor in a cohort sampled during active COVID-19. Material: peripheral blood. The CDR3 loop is CASSRREIDEQFF. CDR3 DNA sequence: TGTGCCAGCAGTCGGCGGGAGATAGATGAGCAGTTCTTC.